This T cell receptor beta chain was sequenced in a study of beta chain features in type 1 diabetes. Study-wide findings and caveats: Whether HLA type influences TCRB rearrangement remained unresolved here. Patients showed naive, central memory and Treg TCRB repertoires that appeared more similar than those of healthy donors.

There are 17 residues in the CDR3. The ends were cut back, 4 bases at V and 0 bases at J, with 16 bases in the middle. Germline CDR1 SGHRS, CDR2 YFSETQ. About this clone itself: No antigen is known for it.

Expressed TCRB transcripts got sequenced, as all isolated RNA was reverse transcribed. Generated by immunoSEQ multiplex PCR, the TCRdb table keeps only in-frame clones and is missing some. The data contain roughly 300,000 clones, less than 9.5% of them singletons. This clonotype originated in a woman under 30 in good health. Source material: central memory CD4+ T cells from blood. This chain uses TRBV5-1 with TRBJ2-2, with D possibly TRBD1 on 6 matching bases. CDR3 nucleotides: TGCGCCAGCAGCCGGACCTCCGGGACAACGAACACCGGGGAGCTGTTTTTT. Its protein product is CASSRTSGTTNTGELFF.